This T cell receptor (beta chain) was retrieved from a study of T cell repertoires in cytomegalovirus infection. Study-wide context: Carrying CMV and the relevant HLA type showed in public TCR beta signatures. The study, taken as a whole, reports: The ex vivo response showed dominance by HLA-C-restricted CMV-specific TCR beta clonotypes. Summed frequency of shared TCR beta families picked out CMV carriers who also had the relevant HLA.

TCRdb independently ran MiXCR on the reads; one entry per CDR3 protein. The sample shows about 180,000 distinct CDR3 sequences, around 14% of them seen only once. This clonotype was seen a handful of times. What it binds is unknown. The CDR3 loop spans 13 amino acids. V was clipped by 1 base and J by 5 bases; unmatched bases: 1. Per germline, CDR1 DFQATT and CDR2 SNEGSKA (reference sequence). The clonotype originates from a human donor in good health (CMV status not recorded). Some clones in this sample may be carry-over from other donors' samples. This chain connects TRBV20-1 to TRBJ2-7; 11 bases match TRBD2. The specimen was PBMCs. The CDR3 nucleotides are TGCAGTGCTAGAGGACTAGCGGGAAACGAGCAGTACTTC. It translates to CSARGLAGNEQYF.